These T cell receptor beta chains were read from a single sample in a study of brain metastases from non-small cell lung cancer. Sequencing used immunoSEQ multiplex PCR; TCRdb keeps in-frame clones, though not all of them. The sample lists about 4,300 clones, about 80% occurring once. What was sequenced was primary lung tumor tissue. These receptors were collected from a donor at least 40 years old with non-small cell lung cancer. CDR3s include the opening cysteine and the closing phenylalanine or tryptophan.

V | CDR3
TRBV19 | CASRQASNEKLFF
TRBV5-8 | CASSPLTYNSPLHF
TRBV7-8 | CASSRARSTDTQYF
TRBV7-2 | CASSIGTVSYNSPLHF
TRBV5-1 | CASSLDNRAEQFF
TRBV28 | CASRVYYGYTF
TRBV5-8 | CASSLDRGADTQYF
TRBV7-8 | CASSLADRASGYTF
TRBV7-2 | CASSLPGYNQPQHF
TRBV30 | CAWSVGQENEKLFF
TRBV6-1 | CASSAAGPHSGNTIYF
TRBV7-8 | CASSLVLAGGQETQYF
TRBV6-4 | CASSEGGAENEQFF
TRBV2 | CASSIETGPEAFF
TRBV2 | CASSIFNRYTSNEQFF